This T cell receptor (beta chain) was recovered during a study of glioma-infiltrating T cells. Amplification of TCR alpha and beta CDR3 regions from RNA used iRepertoire nested multiplex PCR. Via MiXCR, TCRdb re-called the multiplex PCR reads, giving one row per CDR3 protein. The sample yields over 130,000 distinct CDR3 sequences, about two fifths seen once. The CDR3 runs to 12 residues. V was cut by 4 bases and J by 9 bases, with 10 bases left in between. CDR1 and CDR2 (germline): MDHEN, SYDVKM. The clonotype was recovered from a human donor with low-grade glioma or glioblastoma, undergoing nonglioma brain surgery, or in good health (not recorded which). Sequenced: glioma tissue, nonneoplastic brain tissue, or PBMCs (not recorded which). This chain connects TRBV28 to TRBJ2-1; possibly TRBD2 for D (5 bases). The CDR3 bases are TGTGCCAGCAGTTCGCTAGCTCTTGAGCAGTTCTTC. Its translation: CASSSLALEQFF.